A selection of T cell receptor beta chains follows, all from one sample in a study of control samples from healthy donors and cancer patients. The repertoire was sequenced with immunoSEQ multiplex PCR; TCRdb's copy has only in-frame clones and lacks some. This repertoire shows 80,000 to 100,000 clones, around 88% found once; its top ten account for 14%. Sequenced material: blood. The receptors derive from a man aged 30-40 years in good health. The conserved cysteine and the conserved F or W are not part of the CDR3 here.

j_call | v_call | cdr3_aa
TRBJ2-7 | TRBV5-1 | ASSPTGSQYEQY
TRBJ2-7 | TRBV11-3 | ASSLERGVNSSYEQY
TRBJ2-2 | TRBV30 | AWSADRGVGELF
TRBJ2-7 | TRBV7-2 | ASSLRQGWQY
TRBJ2-7 | TRBV7-8 | ASSSNSQVPREQY
TRBJ1-6 | TRBV21-1 | ASNSIEKPNSPLH
TRBJ2-1 | TRBV7-3 | ASSRRTGLDNEQF
TRBJ1-5 | TRBV19 | ASSIRVGGQPQH
TRBJ1-1 | TRBV5-1 | ASIMNTEAF
TRBJ1-6 | TRBV28 | ASSPTTTGPGRYNSPLH
TRBJ1-5 | TRBV6-1 | ASSEVSRVPQH
TRBJ2-3 | TRBV3-1/TRBV3-2 | ASTSPRRAVLTDTQY
TRBJ2-5 | TRBV7-2 | ASSQGTVQETQY
TRBJ2-5 | TRBV10-2 | ASSEKRGLAGAQETQY
TRBJ2-5 | TRBV25-1 | ASSESGGGRWEETQY
TRBJ2-3 | TRBV9 | ASSVGAGGDTQY
TRBJ2-1 | TRBV7-9 | ASSLVAWDYDNEQF
TRBJ2-5 | TRBV18 | ASSPGLIETQY
TRBJ1-5 | TRBV24-1 | ATSDTNRGVSNQPQH
TRBJ2-1 | TRBV5-1 | ASRSPGTRNRQF
TRBJ1-5 | TRBV6-5 | ASSYSRGSEQPQH
TRBJ2-7 | TRBV11-3 | ASSFGSVTYEQY